This T cell receptor (beta chain) originates from a study of blood T cell repertoires in COVID-19. Overall study: Nucleic acid was either cDNA or gDNA, and it came from T cells, B-cell-depleted T cells, or PBMCs.

With 5 bases removed from V and 9 bases from J, the gap between germline ends came to 16 bases. The CDR3 is 13 residues long. Germline-derived CDR1 and CDR2 are SEHNR and FQNEAQ (reference sequence). Profiled with immunoSEQ multiplex PCR; TCRdb holds only in-frame clones, not every one. The repertoire holds roughly 60,000 clones, with 78% as singletons. The V and J genes are TRBV7-9 and TRBJ1-2; D possibly corresponds to TRBD1 (6 bases). This clonotype originated in a human donor in a cohort sampled during active COVID-19. Sequencing input: peripheral blood. Here the CDR3 DNA reads TGTGCCAGCAGCCCGGACAGTTCTCGGAGCTACACCTTC. This translates into CASSPDSSRSYTF.